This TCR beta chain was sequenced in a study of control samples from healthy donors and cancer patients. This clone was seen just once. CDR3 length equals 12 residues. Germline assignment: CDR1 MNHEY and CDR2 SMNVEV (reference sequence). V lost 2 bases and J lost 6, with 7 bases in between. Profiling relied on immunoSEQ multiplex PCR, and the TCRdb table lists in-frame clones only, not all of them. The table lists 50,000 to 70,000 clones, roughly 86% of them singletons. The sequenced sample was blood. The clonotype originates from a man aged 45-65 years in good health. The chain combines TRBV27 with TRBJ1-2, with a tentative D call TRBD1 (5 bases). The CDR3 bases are TGTGCCAGCAGTTTAGAAGGGGATGGCTACACCTTC. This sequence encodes CASSLEGDGYTF.